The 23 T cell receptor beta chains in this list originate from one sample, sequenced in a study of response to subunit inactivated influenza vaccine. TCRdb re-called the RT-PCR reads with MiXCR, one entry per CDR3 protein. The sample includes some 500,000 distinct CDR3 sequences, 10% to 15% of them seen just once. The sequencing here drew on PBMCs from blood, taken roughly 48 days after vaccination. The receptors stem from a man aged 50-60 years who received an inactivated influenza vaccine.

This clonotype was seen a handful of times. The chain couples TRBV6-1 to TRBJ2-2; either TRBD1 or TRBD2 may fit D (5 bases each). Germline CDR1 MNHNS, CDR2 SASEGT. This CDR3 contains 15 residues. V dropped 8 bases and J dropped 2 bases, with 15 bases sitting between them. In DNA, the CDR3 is TGTGCCAGCGCGATCGGGGCGATTAACACCGGGGAGCTGTTTTTT. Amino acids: CASAIGAINTGELFF.

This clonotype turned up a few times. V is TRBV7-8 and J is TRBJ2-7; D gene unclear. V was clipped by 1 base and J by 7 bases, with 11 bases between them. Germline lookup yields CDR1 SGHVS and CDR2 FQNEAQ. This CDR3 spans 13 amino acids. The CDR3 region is CASSLGRLGEQYF. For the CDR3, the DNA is TGTGCCAGCAGCTTAGGACGTCTCGGAGAGCAGTACTTC.

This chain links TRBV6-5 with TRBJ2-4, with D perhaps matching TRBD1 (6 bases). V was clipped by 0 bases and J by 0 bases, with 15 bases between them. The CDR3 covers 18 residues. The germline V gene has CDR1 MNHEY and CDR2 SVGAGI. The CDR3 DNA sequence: TGTGCCAGCAGTTACTCGGGGGCAGGGGCGCTAGCCAAAAACATTCAGTACTTC. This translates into CASSYSGAGALAKNIQYF.

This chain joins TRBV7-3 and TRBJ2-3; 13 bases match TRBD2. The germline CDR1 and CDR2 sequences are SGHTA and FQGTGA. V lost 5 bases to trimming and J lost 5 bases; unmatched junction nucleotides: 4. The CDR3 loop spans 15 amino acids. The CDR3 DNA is TGTGCCAGCAGCCTACTAGCGGGAGGGGGAGATACGCAGTATTTT. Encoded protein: CASSLLAGGGDTQYF. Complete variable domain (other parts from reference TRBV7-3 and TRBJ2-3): GAGVSQTPSNKVTEKGKYVELRCDPISGHTALYWYRQSLGQGPEFLIYFQGTGAADDSGLPNDRFFAVRPEGSVSTLKIQRTERGDSAVYLCASSLLAGGGDTQYFGPGTRLTVL.

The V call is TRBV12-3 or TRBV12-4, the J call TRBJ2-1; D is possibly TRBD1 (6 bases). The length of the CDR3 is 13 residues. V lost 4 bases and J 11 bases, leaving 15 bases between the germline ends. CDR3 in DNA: TGTGCCAGCAGTTACACGGGACAAAATAAGCAGTTCTTC. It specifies CASSYTGQNKQFF.

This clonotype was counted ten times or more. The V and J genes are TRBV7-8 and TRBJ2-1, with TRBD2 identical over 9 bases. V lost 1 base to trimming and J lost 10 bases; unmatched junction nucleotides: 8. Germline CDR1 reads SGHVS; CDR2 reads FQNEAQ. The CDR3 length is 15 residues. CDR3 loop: CASSLDAGGPQEQFF. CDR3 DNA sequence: TGTGCCAGCAGCTTAGACGCGGGGGGGCCCCAGGAGCAGTTCTTC.

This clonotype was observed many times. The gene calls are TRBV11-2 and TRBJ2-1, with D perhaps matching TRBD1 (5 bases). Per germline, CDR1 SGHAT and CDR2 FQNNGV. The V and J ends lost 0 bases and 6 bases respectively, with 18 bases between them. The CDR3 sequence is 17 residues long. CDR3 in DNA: TGTGCCAGCAGCTTAGAGACAGCTATCTCGATGAGCAATGAGCAGTTCTTC. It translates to CASSLETAISMSNEQFF.

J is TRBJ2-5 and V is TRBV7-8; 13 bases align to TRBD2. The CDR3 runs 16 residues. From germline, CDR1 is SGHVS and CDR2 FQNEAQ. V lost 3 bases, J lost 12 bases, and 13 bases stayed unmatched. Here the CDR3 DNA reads TGTGCCAGCAGCTTTCAGAGGACTAGCGGGAGAACCCCAAAGTACTTC. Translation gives CASSFQRTSGRTPKYF.

The DNA for the CDR3 is TGTGCCAGCAGTCCGGGACAGAGTTTCAATGAGCAGTTCTTC. This translates into CASSPGQSFNEQFF. The chain combines TRBV7-9 with TRBJ2-1, with 7 bases identical to TRBD1. CDR1 is SEHNR, CDR2 FQNEAQ, per germline (reference sequence). With 6 bases clipped from V and 6 bases from J, the junction kept 8 bases outside the gene matches. This CDR3 has 14 amino acids.

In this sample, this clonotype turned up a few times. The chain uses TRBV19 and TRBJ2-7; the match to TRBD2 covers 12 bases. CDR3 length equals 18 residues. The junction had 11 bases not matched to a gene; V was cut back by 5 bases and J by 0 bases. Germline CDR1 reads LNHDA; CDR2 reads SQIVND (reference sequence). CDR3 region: CASSPTTSGGLLSYEQYF. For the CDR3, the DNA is TGTGCCAGTAGTCCGACGACTAGCGGGGGCCTACTCTCCTACGAGCAGTACTTC.

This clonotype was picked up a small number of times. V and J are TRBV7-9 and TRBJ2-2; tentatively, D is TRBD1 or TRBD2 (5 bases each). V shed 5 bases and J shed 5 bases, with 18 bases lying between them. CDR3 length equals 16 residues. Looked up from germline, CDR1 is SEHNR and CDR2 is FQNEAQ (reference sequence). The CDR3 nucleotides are TGTGCCAGCAGCACCCCTGTGGGACGAGGGACCGGGGAGCTGTTTTTT. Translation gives CASSTPVGRGTGELFF.

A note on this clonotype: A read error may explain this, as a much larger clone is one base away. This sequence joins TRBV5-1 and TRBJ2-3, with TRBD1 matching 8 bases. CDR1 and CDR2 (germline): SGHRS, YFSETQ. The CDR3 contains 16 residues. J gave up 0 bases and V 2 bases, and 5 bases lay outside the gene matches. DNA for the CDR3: TGCGCCAGCAGCTTCAGCCAGGGGGCAAGCACAGATACGCAGTATTTT. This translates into CASSFSQGASTDTQYF. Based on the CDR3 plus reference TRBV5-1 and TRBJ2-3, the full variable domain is KAGVTQTPRYLIKTRGQQVTLSCSPISGHRSVSWYQQTPGQGLQFLFEYFSETQRNKGNFPGRFSGRQFSNSRSEMNVSTLELGDSALYLCASSFSQGASTDTQYFGPGTRLTVL.

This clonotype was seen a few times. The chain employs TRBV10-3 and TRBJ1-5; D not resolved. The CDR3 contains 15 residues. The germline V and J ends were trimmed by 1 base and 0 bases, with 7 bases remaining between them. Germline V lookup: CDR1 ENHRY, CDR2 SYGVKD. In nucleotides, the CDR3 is TGTGCCATCAGTGAGTTTGGGGATAGCAATCAGCCCCAGCATTTT. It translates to CAISEFGDSNQPQHF.

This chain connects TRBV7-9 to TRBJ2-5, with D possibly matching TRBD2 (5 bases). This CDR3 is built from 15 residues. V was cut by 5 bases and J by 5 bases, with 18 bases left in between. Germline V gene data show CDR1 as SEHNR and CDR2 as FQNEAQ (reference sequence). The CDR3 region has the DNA TGTGCCAGCAGCCTCGGTCGGGAACCGTCTGAGACCCAGTACTTC. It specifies CASSLGREPSETQYF.

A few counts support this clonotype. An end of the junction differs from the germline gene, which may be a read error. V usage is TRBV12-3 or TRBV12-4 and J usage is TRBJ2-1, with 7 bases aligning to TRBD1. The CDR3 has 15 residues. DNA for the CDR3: TGTGCCAGCAGTAACGGACAGGCAACCTACACTGAGCAGTTCTTC. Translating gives CASSNGQATYTEQFF.

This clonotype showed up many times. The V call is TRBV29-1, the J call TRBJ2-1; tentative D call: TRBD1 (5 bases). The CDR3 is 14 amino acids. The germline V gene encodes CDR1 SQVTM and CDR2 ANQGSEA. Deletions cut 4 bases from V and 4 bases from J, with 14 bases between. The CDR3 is CSVVSRQPYNEQFF. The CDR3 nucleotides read TGCAGCGTTGTGTCGCGACAGCCGTACAATGAGCAGTTCTTC.

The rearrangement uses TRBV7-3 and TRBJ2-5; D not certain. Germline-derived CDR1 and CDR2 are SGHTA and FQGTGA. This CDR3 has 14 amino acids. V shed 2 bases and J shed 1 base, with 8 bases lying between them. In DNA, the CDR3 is TGTGCCAGCAGCTTAGACGCGTTCCAAGAGACCCAGTACTTC. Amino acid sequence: CASSLDAFQETQYF.

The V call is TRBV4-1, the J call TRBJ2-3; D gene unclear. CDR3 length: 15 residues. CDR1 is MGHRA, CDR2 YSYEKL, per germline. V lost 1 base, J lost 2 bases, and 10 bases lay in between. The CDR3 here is CASSQASLFTDTQYF. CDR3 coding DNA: TGCGCCAGCAGCCAAGCCTCCCTCTTCACAGATACGCAGTATTTT.

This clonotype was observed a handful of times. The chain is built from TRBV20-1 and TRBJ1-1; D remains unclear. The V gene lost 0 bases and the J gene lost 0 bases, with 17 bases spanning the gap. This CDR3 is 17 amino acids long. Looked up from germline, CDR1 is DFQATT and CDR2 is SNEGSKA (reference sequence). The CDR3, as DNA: TGCAGTGCTAGAGATTCCGACCCACAGAAAGTGAACACTGAAGCTTTCTTT. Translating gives CSARDSDPQKVNTEAFF.

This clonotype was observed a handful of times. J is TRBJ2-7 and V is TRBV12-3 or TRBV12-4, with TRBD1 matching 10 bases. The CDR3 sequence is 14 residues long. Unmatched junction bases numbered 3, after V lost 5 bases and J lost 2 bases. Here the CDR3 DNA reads TGTGCCAGCAGTCCGGACAGGGGGGCCTACGAGCAGTACTTC. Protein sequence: CASSPDRGAYEQYF.

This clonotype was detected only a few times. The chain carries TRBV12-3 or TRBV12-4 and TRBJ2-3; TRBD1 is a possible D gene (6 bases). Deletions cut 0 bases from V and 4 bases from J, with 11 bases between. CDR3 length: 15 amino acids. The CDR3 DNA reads TGTGCCAGCAGTTTAGCAGGGGACAAGTCAGATACGCAGTATTTT. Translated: CASSLAGDKSDTQYF.

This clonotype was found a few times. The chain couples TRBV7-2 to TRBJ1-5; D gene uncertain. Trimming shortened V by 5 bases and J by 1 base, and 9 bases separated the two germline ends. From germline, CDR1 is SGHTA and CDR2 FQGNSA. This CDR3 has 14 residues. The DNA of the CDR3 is TGTGCCAGCAGCCTTAGGGCAAGCAATCAGCCCCAGCATTTT. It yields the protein CASSLRASNQPQHF.

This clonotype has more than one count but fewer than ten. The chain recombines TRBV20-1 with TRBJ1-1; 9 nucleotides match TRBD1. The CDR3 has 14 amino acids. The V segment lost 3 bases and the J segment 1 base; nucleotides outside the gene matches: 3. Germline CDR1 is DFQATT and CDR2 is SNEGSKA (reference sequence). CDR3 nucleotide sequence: TGCAGTGCTAGGACAGGGGGGGGGAACACTGAAGCTTTCTTT. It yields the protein CSARTGGGNTEAFF.